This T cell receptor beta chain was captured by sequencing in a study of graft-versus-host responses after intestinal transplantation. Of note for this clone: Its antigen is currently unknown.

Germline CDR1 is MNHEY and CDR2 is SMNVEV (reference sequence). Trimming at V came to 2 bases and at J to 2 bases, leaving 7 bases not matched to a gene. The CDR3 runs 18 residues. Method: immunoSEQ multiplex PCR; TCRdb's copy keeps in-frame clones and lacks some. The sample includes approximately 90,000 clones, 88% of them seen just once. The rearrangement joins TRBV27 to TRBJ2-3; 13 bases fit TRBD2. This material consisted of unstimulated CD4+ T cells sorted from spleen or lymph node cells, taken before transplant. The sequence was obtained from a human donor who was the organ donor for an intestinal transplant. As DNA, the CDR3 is TGTGCCAGCAGTTTAAAAGGGGGACTAGCGGGAACCACAGATACGCAGTATTTT. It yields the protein CASSLKGGLAGTTDTQYF.